The 6 T cell receptor beta chains reported below all come from one sample, sequenced in a study of siplizumab effects on memory and regulatory T cells. Generated by immunoSEQ multiplex PCR, the TCRdb table keeps only in-frame clones and is missing some. The sample consists of about 91,000 clones, approximately 94% of them appearing once. The sample comprised CD8+ T cells sorted from blood. The source of these receptors is a human donor in good health.

The chain carries TRBV2 and TRBJ1-1; TRBD1 matches 11 bases. The CDR3 totals 16 residues. CDR1 is SNHLY and CDR2 is FYNNEI in the germline V gene. With 3 bases clipped from V and 2 bases from J, the junction kept 5 bases outside the gene matches. CDR3 sequence (DNA): TGTGCCAGCAGTGACGGGACAGGGGGATTTAACACTGAAGCTTTCTTT. This sequence encodes CASSDGTGGFNTEAFF.

This chain joins TRBV13 and TRBJ1-1; D is ambiguous. The CDR3 runs to 16 residues. V lost 2 bases and J lost 0, with 13 bases in between. Germline V gene sequence: CDR1 PRHDT, CDR2 FYEKMQ (reference sequence). The CDR3 sequence: CASSLPSAGMNTEAFF. The CDR3 nucleotides read TGTGCCAGCAGCTTACCGTCGGCGGGGATGAACACTGAAGCTTTCTTT.

J is TRBJ2-1 and V is TRBV4-1, with 7 bases identical to TRBD2. CDR3 size: 15 residues. After removal of 4 bases from V and 7 bases from J, the junction contained 10 bases not matched to a gene. The germline gives CDR1 MGHRA, CDR2 YSYEKL. CDR3 residues: CASSPSGVLWNEQFF. The CDR3 DNA reads TGCGCCAGCAGCCCTAGCGGAGTTTTGTGGAATGAGCAGTTCTTC.

V gene TRBV27 combines with J gene TRBJ2-7; a weak D match, TRBD2 (5 bases). Trimming removed 4 bases at V and 6 bases at J, with 13 bases between. CDR3 size: 13 residues. CDR1 MNHEY and CDR2 SMNVEV come from the germline V gene (reference sequence). The CDR3 DNA reads TGTGCCAGCAGTTCGAGACTACTGACCGAGCAGTACTTC. Translated, it gives CASSSRLLTEQYF.

V and J are TRBV7-6 and TRBJ2-7; no definite D call. Germline lookup yields CDR1 SGHVS and CDR2 FNYEAQ. Trimming cost V 1 base and J 2 bases, with 9 bases left between them. This CDR3 is built from 14 residues. The CDR3 loop is CASSLGGAAYEQYF. The DNA for the CDR3 is TGTGCCAGCAGCTTAGGAGGTGCAGCCTACGAGCAGTACTTC.

The genes are TRBV5-1 and TRBJ1-5; D remains unclear. From germline, CDR1 is SGHRS and CDR2 YFSETQ. The CDR3 sequence is 14 residues long. Between the trimmed V and J ends, which lost 3 bases and 2 bases, there was a span of 9 bases. CDR3 in DNA: TGCGCCAGCAGCTCTAGTGGTGGCAATCAGCCCCAGCATTTT. It encodes CASSSSGGNQPQHF.